These 20 T cell receptor beta chains were all obtained from the same sample, sequenced in a study of blood T cells in healthy people across ages. With a J-beta primer mix and a sample-barcoded 5' primer, a second PCR ran about 6 to 11 cycles. MiXCR, run by TCRdb on the 5' RACE reads, gives a single entry per CDR3 protein. The repertoire has about a million distinct CDR3 sequences, roughly half of them found once; the top ten carry around 21%. Sequencing used blood. The receptors stem from a woman in her fifties or sixties in good health.

The chain recombines TRBV2 with TRBJ1-4, with D hard to call. Trimming removed 3 bases at V and 7 bases at J, with 3 bases between. The CDR3 spans 11 residues. Germline CDR1 reads SNHLY; CDR2 reads FYNNEI. The CDR3 reads CASSEGEKLFF. DNA for the CDR3: TGTGCCAGCAGTGAGGGTGAAAAACTGTTTTTT. The full variable domain, completed using reference TRBV2 and TRBJ1-4, is EPEVTQTPSHQVTQMGQEVILRCVPISNHLYFYWYRQILGQKVEFLVSFYNNEISEKSEIFDDQFSVERPDGSNFTLKIRSTKLEDSAMYFCASSEGEKLFFGSGTQLSVL.

This chain connects TRBV4-1 to TRBJ2-5, with D possibly being TRBD2 (5 bases). CDR3 size: 15 residues. Germline V gene lookup returns CDR1 MGHRA and CDR2 YSYEKL. V was cut by 1 base and J by 4 bases, with 13 bases left in between. This CDR3 reads CASSQVRASTETQYF. The DNA of the CDR3 is TGCGCCAGCAGCCAAGTTAGAGCTAGCACAGAGACCCAGTACTTC.

The V gene is TRBV28, the J gene TRBJ1-6; TRBD1 is a possible D gene (5 bases). Trimming shortened V by 3 bases and J by 9 bases, and 6 bases separated the two germline ends. This CDR3 has 12 amino acids. The germline CDR1 and CDR2 sequences are MDHEN and SYDVKM. The CDR3 DNA is TGTGCCAGCAGTTTGCAGGGTTCACCCCTCCACTTT. The encoded protein is CASSLQGSPLHF. The full variable domain, its missing parts supplied by reference TRBV28 and TRBJ1-6, is DVKVTQSSRYLVKRTGEKVFLECVQDMDHENMFWYRQDPGLGLRLIYFSYDVKMKEKGDIPEGYSVSREKKERFSLILESASTNQTSMYLCASSLQGSPLHFGNGTRLTVT.

The chain carries TRBV6-1 and TRBJ2-5; 9 bases are shared with TRBD1. The trim removed 6 bases at V and 5 bases at J, leaving 4 bases unmatched. Germline V gives CDR1 MNHNS, CDR2 SASEGT. The CDR3 is 13 amino acids. The CDR3 DNA sequence: TGTGCCAGCAGCTACGGGACAGGGGAGACCCAGTACTTC. This translates into CASSYGTGETQYF.

This clonotype was seen only a few times. One end of the junction does not line up with germline, which may come from a read error. The J gene is TRBJ2-7, the V gene TRBV29-1; D perhaps matches TRBD1 (5 bases). This CDR3 contains 12 residues. Germline-derived CDR1 and CDR2 are SQVTM and ANQGSEA. CDR3 sequence reads: CSVKETAYEQYF. Here the CDR3 DNA reads TGCAGCGTTAAAGAGACAGCGTACGAGCAGTACTTC.

Worth noting for this clonotype: A much larger clone lies one base from this, so it may be a read error. The V call is TRBV28, the J call TRBJ2-5; D possibly corresponds to TRBD2 (6 bases). V lost 10 bases and J lost 2, with 14 bases in between. This CDR3 is built from 13 residues. The germline CDR1 and CDR2 sequences are MDHEN and SYDVKM. The CDR3 loop reads CANSSGAQETQYF. The CDR3 DNA sequence: TGTGCCAACAGCTCGGGAGCTCAAGAGACCCAGTACTTC.

This chain uses TRBV2 with TRBJ2-1, with 8 bases aligning to TRBD2. With 4 bases clipped from V and 7 bases from J, the junction kept 6 bases outside the gene matches. This CDR3 is 14 amino acids long. The germline CDR1 and CDR2 sequences are SNHLY and FYNNEI. For the CDR3, the DNA is TGTGCCAGCAGTGTCTTGGGACTAGGGAATGAGCAGTTCTTC. Translating it yields CASSVLGLGNEQFF.

V gene TRBV28 combines with J gene TRBJ1-2, with D maybe TRBD1 (5 bases). V gave up 2 bases and J gave up 4 bases, with 11 bases separating them. This CDR3 contains 14 residues. CDR1 and CDR2 from the germline V gene are MDHEN and SYDVKM. The CDR3 DNA follows: TGTGCCAGCAGTTTAGTCTTGGGGGTCTATGGCTACACCTTC. It encodes CASSLVLGVYGYTF.

The chain joins TRBV2 to TRBJ2-5; 8 bases line up with TRBD1. CDR3 length: 14 residues. V dropped 7 bases and J dropped 4; count of bases not matched to a gene: 8. CDR1 SNHLY and CDR2 FYNNEI come from the germline V gene. The CDR3 reads CASTGQGLRETQYF. DNA of the CDR3: TGTGCCAGCACTGGACAGGGTCTGAGAGAGACCCAGTACTTC.

This clonotype has at least ten counts. The V gene is TRBV29-1, the J gene TRBJ2-3, with D maybe TRBD2 (6 bases). The V end was cut by 6 bases, the J end by 3 bases, with 13 bases between. The CDR3 length is 13 residues. The germline gives CDR1 SQVTM, CDR2 ANQGSEA. CDR3 amino acids: CSVRRVTTDTQYF. The CDR3, as DNA: TGCAGCGTCAGGAGGGTGACGACAGATACGCAGTATTTT.

This clonotype was detected only a few times. The CDR3 is CASSPWVYEQYF. The CDR3 DNA follows: TGTGCTTCATCCCCTTGGGTCTACGAGCAGTACTTC. The chain has TRBV10-3 and TRBJ2-7; D is uncertain. The CDR3 sequence is 12 residues long. Germline V lookup: CDR1 ENHRY, CDR2 SYGVKD.

The J gene is TRBJ2-1, the V gene TRBV24-1, with 8 bases that match TRBD2. The germline V gene has CDR1 KGHDR and CDR2 SFDVKD. Losses at the gene ends were 2 bases for V and 4 bases for J; bases not matched to a gene: 9. This CDR3 has 17 residues. CDR3 loop: CATSDSGGVSGYNEQFF. The CDR3, as DNA: TGTGCCACCAGTGATTCGGGGGGGGTTAGCGGTTACAATGAGCAGTTCTTC.

The CDR3 DNA reads as TGTGCCAGCAGCTTGGCGTGGGACCTGGGGGCCAACGTCCTGACTTTC. Protein sequence: CASSLAWDLGANVLTF. This chain joins TRBV5-5 and TRBJ2-6; either TRBD1 or TRBD2 may fit D (5 bases each). V was pared by 0 bases and J by 4 bases, with 11 bases between. The CDR3 is 16 residues long. The V gene's germline CDR1 is SGHKS and CDR2 YYEKEE (reference sequence).

This chain uses TRBV5-1 with TRBJ2-1; 9 positions agree with TRBD1. The CDR3 is 17 amino acids. J was trimmed by 6 bases and V by 4 bases; bases with no gene match: 14. Looked up from germline, CDR1 is SGHRS and CDR2 is YFSETQ. The CDR3 spells CASSPSTGTGIGNEQFF. The DNA for the CDR3 is TGCGCCAGCAGCCCGTCCACCGGGACAGGGATCGGCAATGAGCAGTTCTTC.

The chain employs TRBV7-2 and TRBJ2-7, with TRBD2 identical over 12 bases. The V gene end was trimmed by 1 base and the J gene end by 7 bases; junction bases not matched to a gene: 8. Germline V gives CDR1 SGHTA, CDR2 FQGNSA. The CDR3 consists of 16 residues. The chain's CDR3 is CASSLGRTSGKNEQYF. The CDR3 region has the DNA TGTGCCAGCAGCTTAGGTAGGACTAGCGGGAAAAATGAGCAGTACTTC.

This clonotype has a single count. The chain carries TRBV7-2 and TRBJ2-1, with D possibly TRBD1 on 5 matching bases. Trimming removed 6 bases at V and 0 bases at J, with 12 bases between. The CDR3 totals 15 residues. Germline loops: CDR1 SGHTA, CDR2 FQGNSA. In DNA, the CDR3 is TGTGCCAGCAGAGGGTGGGGCGCCTCCTACAATGAGCAGTTCTTC. Translating it yields CASRGWGASYNEQFF. The complete variable domain, with remaining parts taken from reference TRBV7-2 and TRBJ2-1, reads GAGVSQSPSNKVTEKGKDVELRCDPISGHTALYWYRQSLGQGLEFLIYFQGNSAPDKSGLPSDRFSAERTGGSVSTLTIQRTQQEDSAVYLCASRGWGASYNEQFFGPGTRLTVL.

This chain links TRBV7-9 with TRBJ1-4; no reliable D call. V was shortened by 5 bases and J by 8 bases, with 15 bases between the two germline ends. The germline CDR1 and CDR2 sequences are SEHNR and FQNEAQ (reference sequence). This CDR3 is 14 amino acids long. CDR3 in DNA: TGTGCCAGCAGCCCCGCTGGTACGTTCGAAAAACTGTTTTTT. Translation: CASSPAGTFEKLFF.

This clonotype was counted only a few times. The V and J genes are TRBV20-1 and TRBJ2-7; tentative D call: TRBD2 (6 bases). The CDR3 runs to 16 residues. The ends were cut back, 6 bases at V and 9 bases at J, with 30 bases in the middle. Per the germline V gene, CDR1 is DFQATT and CDR2 is SNEGSKA (reference sequence). The CDR3, as DNA: TGCAGTGCCCGCGGGTCGGGAGACCCTGTCATGGGAGGGCAGTACTTC. It translates to CSARGSGDPVMGGQYF.

The chain combines TRBV7-9 with TRBJ2-3, with D unclear. The CDR3 loop spans 15 amino acids. V lost 5 bases and J lost 4, with 16 bases in between. Germline V lookup: CDR1 SEHNR, CDR2 FQNEAQ (reference sequence). CDR3 nucleotide sequence: TGTGCCAGCAGCCCAACGATTAACGCCCCAGATACGCAGTATTTT. It translates to CASSPTINAPDTQYF.

This clonotype was observed a handful of times. The J gene is TRBJ2-7, the V gene TRBV20-1; D may be TRBD1 (5 bases). The CDR3 sequence is 15 residues long. CDR1 is DFQATT, CDR2 SNEGSKA, per germline (reference sequence). Trimming cost V 3 bases and J 3 bases, with 18 bases left between them. CDR3 protein: CSASIPAAGIYEQYF. In DNA form, the CDR3 reads TGCAGTGCTAGTATCCCGGCGGCAGGGATCTACGAGCAGTACTTC.